The present entry profiles one TCR beta chain with its context. Original processing notes: By means of reference gene primer amplification, nucleated cell counts were estimated. Assay: immunoSEQ multiplex PCR; the TCRdb copy retains only in-frame clones and omits some. The V and J calls and clone size are taken from that table; D and trimming were inferred from the DNA. Of more than 300,000 clones listed, 80% to 90% are singletons. These data come from a study of blood T cell repertoires in COVID-19. The CDR3 totals 14 residues. The V and J ends lost 4 bases and 2 bases, in that order; junction bases with no gene match: 4. Germline-derived CDR1 and CDR2 are ENHRY and SYGVKD.

The chain uses TRBV10-3 and TRBJ2-5, with TRBD2 matching 7 bases. The source is a young woman who had recovered from COVID-19. Material: PBMCs or T cells enriched from blood (not recorded which). As DNA, the CDR3 is TGTGCCATCAGTGTATCCGGGAGGCAAGAGACCCAGTACTTC. This codes for CAISVSGRQETQYF.